These T cell receptor beta chains were read from a single sample in a study of blood T cell repertoires in COVID-19. TCRdb's copy holds only in-frame clones and misses some; the assay was immunoSEQ multiplex PCR. The sample has 350,000 to 400,000 clones, about nine tenths seen once. Sample: PBMCs or T cells enriched from blood (not recorded which). The receptors were gathered from a woman aged 40-49 years who had been exposed to COVID-19. CDR3s include the opening cysteine and the closing phenylalanine or tryptophan. The D gene is left open where the match is weak. Clone size is not always given. Where it is, it says once, few, many or a class for expanded clones.

j_call v_call d_call clone_size cdr3_aa cdr3_nt
TRBJ1-2 TRBV18 TRBD1 NA CASSPRDSEYGYTF TGTGCCAGCTCACCCCGGGACAGCGAATATGGCTACACCTTC
TRBJ1-2 TRBV10-3 NA few CAIRTFGQYGYTF TGTGCCATCAGGACCTTTGGGCAGTATGGCTACACCTTC
TRBJ1-2 TRBV7-2 TRBD1 NA CASSLRDSYGYTF TGTGCCAGCAGCTTAAGGGACAGCTATGGCTACACCTTC
TRBJ2-1 TRBV5-4 NA NA CASSRNLGSSYNEQFF TGTGCCAGCAGCCGTAATCTGGGGAGCTCCTACAATGAGCAGTTCTTC
TRBJ1-2 TRBV6-1 NA NA CASSEAGDYGYTF TGTGCCAGCAGTGAAGCAGGGGACTATGGCTACACCTTC
TRBJ2-3 TRBV27 TRBD2 NA CASSGTSGTDTQYF TGTGCCAGCAGTGGGACTAGCGGTACAGATACGCAGTATTTT
TRBJ2-7 TRBV2 TRBD1 NA CASSARGLNEQYF TGTGCCAGCAGTGCCAGGGGGCTTAACGAGCAGTACTTC
TRBJ1-1 TRBV29-1 NA NA CSVVRGGLSGNTEAFF TGCAGCGTTGTCCGCGGAGGCCTAAGTGGGAACACTGAAGCTTTCTTT
TRBJ1-1 TRBV18 TRBD1 NA CASSPNRGTEAFF TGTGCCAGCTCACCAAACAGGGGGACTGAAGCTTTCTTT
TRBJ1-5 TRBV3-1/TRBV3-2 TRBD1 NA CASSQTGGHQPQHF TGTGCCAGCAGCCAAACAGGGGGCCATCAGCCCCAGCATTTT
TRBJ2-1 TRBV7-2 TRBD2 NA CASSPPSGRVWNEQFF TGTGCCAGCAGCCCCCCTAGCGGGAGGGTTTGGAATGAGCAGTTCTTC
TRBJ1-2 TRBV7-2 NA NA CASSSEQGFGYGYTF TGTGCCAGCAGCTCCGAACAGGGCTTCGGCTATGGCTACACCTTC
TRBJ2-5 TRBV2 TRBD1 NA CASRYRGFGETQYF TGTGCCAGCAGGTACAGGGGTTTTGGAGAGACCCAGTACTTC
TRBJ2-1 TRBV19 TRBD1 few CASTHDRASYNEQFF TGTGCCAGTACCCACGACAGGGCTTCCTACAATGAGCAGTTCTTC
TRBJ1-6 TRBV14 NA few CASSPQGLGYSPLHF TGTGCCAGCAGCCCCCAGGGGCTCGGGTATTCACCCCTCCACTTT
TRBJ2-7 TRBV3-1/TRBV3-2 TRBD1 NA CASSQVSGGAYEQYF TGTGCCAGCAGCCAAGTGTCAGGGGGCGCCTACGAGCAGTACTTC
TRBJ1-2 TRBV2 NA NA CASRGTGVDYGYTF TGTGCCAGCAGGGGAACGGGGGTTGACTATGGCTACACCTTC
TRBJ2-3 TRBV27 TRBD2 NA CASSFQRLIAGGPSTTDTQYF TGTGCCAGCAGTTTTCAACGCCTGATAGCGGGGGGGCCAAGCACAACAGATACGCAGTATTTT
TRBJ1-1 TRBV19 NA NA CASLRTANTEAFF TGTGCCAGCCTAAGGACAGCTAACACTGAAGCTTTCTTT
TRBJ2-2 TRBV7-9 NA once CASSLLGGTTGELFF TGTGCCAGCAGCTTACTCGGAGGGACCACCGGGGAGCTGTTTTTT
TRBJ1-6 TRBV30 TRBD1 NA CAWSVGQGISPLHF TGTGCCTGGAGTGTAGGACAGGGGATTTCACCCCTCCACTTT
TRBJ1-2 TRBV30 TRBD1 NA CAWAGTGENYGYTF TGTGCCTGGGCCGGGACAGGGGAGAACTATGGCTACACCTTC
TRBJ1-5 TRBV6-2/TRBV6-3 NA NA CASSHNFGDQPQHF TGTGCCAGCAGTCATAACTTCGGTGATCAGCCCCAGCATTTT
TRBJ2-2 TRBV9 TRBD2 NA CASSVLAGDPGELFF TGTGCCAGCAGCGTACTAGCGGGAGATCCCGGGGAGCTGTTTTTT
TRBJ2-7 TRBV6-1 TRBD1 NA CASSEALGQGARGEQYF TGTGCCAGCAGTGAAGCGCTAGGACAGGGGGCAAGAGGCGAGCAGTACTTC
TRBJ2-7 TRBV28 NA NA CASSSGPYEQYF TGTGCCAGCAGTTCGGGTCCCTACGAGCAGTACTTC
TRBJ1-2 TRBV6-5 NA NA CASSYLGQHYGYTF TGTGCCAGCAGTTACCTCGGACAGCACTATGGCTACACCTTC
TRBJ2-1 TRBV6-5 TRBD2 NA CASSGGNEQFF TGTGCCAGCTCCGGGGGGAATGAGCAGTTCTTC
TRBJ1-3 TRBV7-9 TRBD1 NA CASSYSGSGRGPGNTIYF TGTGCCAGCAGCTATAGTGGGTCGGGCAGGGGGCCTGGAAACACCATATATTTT
TRBJ1-1 TRBV19 NA NA CASSHTEGRAAFF TGTGCCAGTAGCCATACTGAAGGGAGGGCGGCTTTCTTT
TRBJ1-5 TRBV15 TRBD1 NA CATSSQDRGRNQPQHF TGTGCCACCAGCTCCCAAGACAGGGGGCGAAATCAGCCCCAGCATTTT
TRBJ1-4 TRBV5-5 NA once CASSLSGPTREKLFF TGTGCCAGCAGCTTGTCGGGCCCCACTAGAGAAAAACTGTTTTTT
TRBJ2-1 TRBV7-2 NA NA CASSLQPNRLNNEQFF TGTGCCAGCAGCCTCCAACCCAACAGGCTCAACAATGAGCAGTTCTTC
TRBJ2-7 TRBV5-1 TRBD2 NA CASSLAKVAGAYEQYF TGCGCCAGCAGCTTGGCCAAAGTAGCGGGGGCCTACGAGCAGTACTTC
TRBJ2-7 TRBV7-9 NA once CASSFGSPPYEQYF TGTGCCAGCAGCTTTGGCAGTCCCCCCTACGAGCAGTACTTC
TRBJ1-3 TRBV5-1 NA NA CASSSQGSSGNTIYF TGCGCCAGCAGCTCTCAGGGGAGCTCTGGAAACACCATATATTTT
TRBJ2-7 TRBV7-2 NA NA CASSLVADGSYEQYF TGTGCCAGCAGCTTAGTAGCGGACGGCTCCTACGAGCAGTACTTC
TRBJ1-6 TRBV7-9 NA NA CASSSGTLENSPLHF TGTGCCAGCAGCTCCGGGACTTTGGAGAATTCACCCCTCCACTTT
TRBJ2-3 TRBV7-9 NA NA CASSFQLRDTQYF TGTGCCAGCAGCTTTCAGTTGAGGGATACGCAGTATTTT
TRBJ1-4 TRBV27 NA few CASSLVGTRGEKLFF TGTGCCAGCAGTTTGGTCGGTACACGCGGGGAAAAACTGTTTTTT
TRBJ2-1 TRBV5-1 TRBD2 NA CASSFRTSGRADEQFF TGCGCCAGCAGCTTCAGGACTAGCGGGAGGGCCGATGAGCAGTTCTTC
TRBJ2-1 TRBV9 NA NA CASSAPPGDNEQFF TGTGCCAGCAGCGCCCCCCCAGGGGACAATGAGCAGTTCTTC
TRBJ1-2 TRBV24-1 TRBD1 few CATSDSRQGTYGYTF TGTGCCACCAGTGATTCCCGACAGGGGACCTATGGCTACACCTTC
TRBJ1-2 TRBV19 NA NA CASSRTATNYGYTF TGTGCCAGTAGCAGGACAGCTACTAACTATGGCTACACCTTC
TRBJ1-2 TRBV7-2 NA NA CASSFPSAISGTSEPGYTF TGTGCCAGCAGCTTTCCAAGCGCCATATCCGGGACTTCAGAGCCTGGCTACACCTTC
TRBJ1-5 TRBV30 TRBD1 once CAWGQGGLWQPQHF TGTGCCTGGGGACAGGGCGGACTCTGGCAGCCCCAGCATTTT
TRBJ2-5 TRBV5-6 NA NA CASSLLTNQETQYF TGTGCCAGCAGCTTGCTAACTAACCAAGAGACCCAGTACTTC